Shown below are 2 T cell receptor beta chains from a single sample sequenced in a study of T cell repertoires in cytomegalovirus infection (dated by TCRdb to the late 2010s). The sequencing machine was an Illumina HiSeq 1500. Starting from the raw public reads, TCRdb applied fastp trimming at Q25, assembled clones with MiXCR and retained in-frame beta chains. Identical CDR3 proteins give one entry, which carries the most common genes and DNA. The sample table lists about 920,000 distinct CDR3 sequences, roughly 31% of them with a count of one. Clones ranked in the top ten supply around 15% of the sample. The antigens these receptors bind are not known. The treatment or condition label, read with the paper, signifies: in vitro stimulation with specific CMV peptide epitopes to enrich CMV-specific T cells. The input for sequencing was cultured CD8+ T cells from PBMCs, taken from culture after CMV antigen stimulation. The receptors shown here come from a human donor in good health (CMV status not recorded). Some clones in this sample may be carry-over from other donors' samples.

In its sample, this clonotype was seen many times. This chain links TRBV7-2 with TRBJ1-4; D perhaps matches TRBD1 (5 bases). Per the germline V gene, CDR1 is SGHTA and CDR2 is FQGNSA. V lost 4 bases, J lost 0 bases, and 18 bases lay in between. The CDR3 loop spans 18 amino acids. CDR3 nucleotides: TGTGCCAGCAGCTCTGGGACGGAAATTGTTTCAACTAATGAAAAACTGTTTTTT. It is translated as CASSSGTEIVSTNEKLFF.

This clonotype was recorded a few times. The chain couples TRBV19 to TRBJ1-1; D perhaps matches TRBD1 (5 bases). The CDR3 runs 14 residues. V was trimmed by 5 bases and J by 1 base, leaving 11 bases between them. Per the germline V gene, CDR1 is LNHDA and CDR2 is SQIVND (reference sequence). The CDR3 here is CASSDRTPNTEAFF. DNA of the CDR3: TGTGCCAGTAGTGATCGGACACCGAACACTGAAGCTTTCTTT.